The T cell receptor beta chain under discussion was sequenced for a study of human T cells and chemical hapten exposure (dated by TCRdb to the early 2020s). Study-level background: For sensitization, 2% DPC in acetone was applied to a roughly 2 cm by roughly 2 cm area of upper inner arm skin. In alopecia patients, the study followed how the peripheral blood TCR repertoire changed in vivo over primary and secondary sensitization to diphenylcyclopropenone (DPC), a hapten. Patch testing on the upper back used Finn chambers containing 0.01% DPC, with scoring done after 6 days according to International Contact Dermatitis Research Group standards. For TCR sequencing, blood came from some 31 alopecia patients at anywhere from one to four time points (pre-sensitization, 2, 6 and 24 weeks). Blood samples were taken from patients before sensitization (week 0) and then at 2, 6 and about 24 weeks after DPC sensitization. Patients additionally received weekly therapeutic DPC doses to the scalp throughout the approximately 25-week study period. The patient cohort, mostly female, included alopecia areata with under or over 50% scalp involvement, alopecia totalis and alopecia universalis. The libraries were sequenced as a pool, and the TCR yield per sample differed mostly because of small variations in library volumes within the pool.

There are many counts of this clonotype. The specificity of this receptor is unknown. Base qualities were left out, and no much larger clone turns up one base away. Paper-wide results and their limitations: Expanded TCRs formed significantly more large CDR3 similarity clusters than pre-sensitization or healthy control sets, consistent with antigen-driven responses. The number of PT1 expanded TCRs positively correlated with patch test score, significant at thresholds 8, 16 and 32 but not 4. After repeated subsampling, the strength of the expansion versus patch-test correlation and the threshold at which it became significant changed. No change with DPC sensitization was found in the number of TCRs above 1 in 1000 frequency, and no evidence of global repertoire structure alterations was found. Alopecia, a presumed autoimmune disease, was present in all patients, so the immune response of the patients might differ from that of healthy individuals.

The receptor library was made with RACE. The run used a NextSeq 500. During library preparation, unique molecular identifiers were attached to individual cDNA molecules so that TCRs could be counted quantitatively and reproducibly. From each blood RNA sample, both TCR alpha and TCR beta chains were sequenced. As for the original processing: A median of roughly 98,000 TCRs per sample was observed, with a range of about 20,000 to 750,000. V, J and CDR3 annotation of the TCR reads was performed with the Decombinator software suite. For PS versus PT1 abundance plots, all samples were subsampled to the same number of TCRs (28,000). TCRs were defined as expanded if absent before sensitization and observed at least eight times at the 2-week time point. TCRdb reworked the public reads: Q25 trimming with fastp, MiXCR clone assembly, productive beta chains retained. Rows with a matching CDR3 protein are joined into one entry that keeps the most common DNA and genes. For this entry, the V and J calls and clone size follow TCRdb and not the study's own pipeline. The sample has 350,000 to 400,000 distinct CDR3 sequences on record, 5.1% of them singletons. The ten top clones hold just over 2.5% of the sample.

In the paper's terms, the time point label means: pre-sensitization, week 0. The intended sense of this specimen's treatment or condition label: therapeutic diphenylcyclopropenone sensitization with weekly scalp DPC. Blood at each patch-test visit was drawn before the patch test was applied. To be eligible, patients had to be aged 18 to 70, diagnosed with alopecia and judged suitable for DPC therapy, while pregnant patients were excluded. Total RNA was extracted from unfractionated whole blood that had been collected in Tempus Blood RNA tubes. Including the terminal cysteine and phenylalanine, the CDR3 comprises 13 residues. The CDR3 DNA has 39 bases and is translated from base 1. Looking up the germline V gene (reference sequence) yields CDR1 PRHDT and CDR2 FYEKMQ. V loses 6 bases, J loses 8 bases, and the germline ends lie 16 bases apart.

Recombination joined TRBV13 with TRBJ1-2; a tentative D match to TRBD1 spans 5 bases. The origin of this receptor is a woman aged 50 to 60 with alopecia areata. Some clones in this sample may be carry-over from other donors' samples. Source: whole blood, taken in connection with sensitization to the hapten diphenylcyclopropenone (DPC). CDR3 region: CASRSRLGLGYTF. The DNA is TGTGCCAGCAGGTCTAGACTGGGGCTCGGCTACACCTTC.